These 30 T cell receptor beta chains were sequenced from one sample in a study of beta chain features in type 1 diabetes. As every portion of the isolated RNA was reverse transcribed, the sequencing read expressed TCRB transcripts. The table came from immunoSEQ multiplex PCR; TCRdb's copy has only in-frame clones and leaves some out. This table holds about 620,000 clones, roughly 16% found once. The specimen was naive CD4+ T cells from blood. The receptors come from a young man in good health.

This clone was counted a few times. CDR3 nucleotide sequence: TGTGCCAGCAGTTTCTGGGAGGGGGACCGAAACCGGGATGAGCAGTTCTTC. It codes for CASSFWEGDRNRDEQFF. The V and J genes are TRBV28 and TRBJ2-1; tentative D call: TRBD2 (7 bases). V shed 3 bases and J shed 8 bases, with 23 bases lying between them. Germline assignment: CDR1 MDHEN and CDR2 SYDVKM. The CDR3 covers 17 residues.

This clone was seen more than once but under ten times. The rearrangement links TRBV28 to TRBJ2-1, with 9 bases fitting TRBD1. This CDR3 spans 13 amino acids. Trimming removed 5 bases from V and 9 bases from J; junction bases left unmatched: 5. CDR1 and CDR2 from the germline V gene are MDHEN and SYDVKM. In DNA form, the CDR3 reads TGTGCCAGCAGTCTCGGGACAGGGACTGAGCAGTTCTTC. It yields the protein CASSLGTGTEQFF.

The chain employs TRBV5-4 and TRBJ1-2; TRBD1 matches at 7 bases. The CDR3 has 13 residues. Germline V lookup: CDR1 SGHNT, CDR2 YYREEE (reference sequence). Germline trimming cut 4 bases from V and 4 bases from J; bases unmatched to any gene: 4. The CDR3 sequence is CASSPDRAYGYTF. DNA of the CDR3: TGTGCCAGCAGCCCTGACAGGGCCTATGGCTACACCTTC.

The chain joins TRBV29-1 to TRBJ2-2, with D perhaps matching TRBD2 (6 bases). The CDR3 length is 16 residues. Germline-derived CDR1 and CDR2 are SQVTM and ANQGSEA. V was pared by 0 bases and J by 1 base, with 12 bases between. The CDR3 loop is CSVEDTGGMNTGELFF. Here the CDR3 DNA reads TGCAGCGTTGAAGATACAGGAGGGATGAACACCGGGGAGCTGTTTTTT.

The rearrangement links TRBV11-2 to TRBJ2-1; no reliable D call. The CDR3 covers 15 residues. The V gene lost 1 base and the J gene lost 3 bases, with 10 bases spanning the gap. Germline V gene sequence: CDR1 SGHAT, CDR2 FQNNGV. The CDR3: CASSLGAGGYNEQFF. CDR3 nucleotides: TGTGCCAGCAGCTTAGGGGCAGGCGGCTACAATGAGCAGTTCTTC. The whole variable domain, remainder taken from reference TRBV11-2 and TRBJ2-1, is EAGVAQSPRYKIIEKRQSVAFWCNPISGHATLYWYQQILGQGPKLLIQFQNNGVVDDSQLPKDRFSAERLKGVDSTLKIQPAKLEDSAVYLCASSLGAGGYNEQFFGPGTRLTVL.

A few counts support this clone. The rearrangement links TRBV15 to TRBJ2-5; D is ambiguous. CDR3 length equals 15 residues. The V end was cut by 1 base, the J end by 4 bases, with 13 bases between. CDR1 and CDR2 (germline): LNHNV, YYDKDF (reference sequence). The CDR3 DNA follows: TGTGCCACCAGCAGAGGGCTAGGGTGGAGAGAGACCCAGTACTTC. Its translation is CATSRGLGWRETQYF.

The sample holds a few counts of this clone. The chain carries TRBV4-1 and TRBJ2-3, with D possibly TRBD1 on 6 matching bases. CDR3 length: 16 amino acids. Germline-derived CDR1 and CDR2 are MGHRA and YSYEKL. The V and J ends lost 5 bases and 2 bases respectively, with 17 bases between them. CDR3 DNA sequence: TGCGCCAGCAGCTTTAACAGGGTAGGCCCCACAGATACGCAGTATTTT. This gives the protein CASSFNRVGPTDTQYF.

With regard to this clone: The sample contains more than one DNA sequence encoding this CDR3. J is TRBJ2-3 and V is TRBV4-2; 15 bases agree with TRBD2. The germline gives CDR1 LGHNA, CDR2 YNFKEQ. The CDR3 has 16 amino acids. Trimming took 3 bases from V and 5 from J; bases not matched to a gene: 3. CDR3 amino acids: CASSQGLAGGRDTQYF. The CDR3 DNA reads TGTGCCAGCAGCCAGGGACTAGCGGGAGGCCGAGATACGCAGTATTTT.

This clone was seen only once. This sequence joins TRBV19 and TRBJ2-7; either TRBD1 or TRBD2 may supply D (5 bases each). The CDR3 has 14 amino acids. The V and J ends lost 2 bases and 3 bases respectively, with 11 bases between them. Germline values: CDR1 LNHDA, CDR2 SQIVND (reference sequence). The CDR3 bases are TGTGCCAGTAGTATACAGGGTGGGAGCTACGAGCAGTACTTC. It yields the protein CASSIQGGSYEQYF.

The chain uses TRBV5-1 and TRBJ1-1; possible D gene TRBD1, 6 bases. V lost 0 bases and J lost 12, with 21 bases in between. Germline CDR1 is SGHRS and CDR2 is YFSETQ. The CDR3 extends over 15 amino acids. For the CDR3, the DNA is TGCGCCAGCAGCTTGGACGCCAACAGGGCCGAGTTTTCTTTCTTT. Amino acids: CASSLDANRAEFSFF.

Only a few counts were recorded for this clone. Other DNA sequences in the same sample also yield this CDR3. J is TRBJ2-7 and V is TRBV28, with 7 nucleotides matching TRBD1. The CDR3 is made up of 14 amino acids. Germline V CDR1 and CDR2: MDHEN, SYDVKM. The J segment lost 4 bases and the V segment lost 5 bases, leaving 8 bases of the junction unmatched. CDR3: CASSLRQGSYEQYF. The CDR3 DNA sequence: TGTGCCAGCAGTCTCCGACAGGGATCATACGAGCAGTACTTC.

The rearrangement joins TRBV30 to TRBJ1-5; D ambiguous. The CDR3 length is 15 residues. Germline CDR1 reads GTSNPN; CDR2 reads SVGIG (reference sequence). The V end lost 4 bases, the J end lost 2 bases, and 15 bases lay between the germline ends. The CDR3 bases are TGTGCCTGGAACTCAATTGGACGGGGCAATCAGCCCCAGCATTTT. Its protein product is CAWNSIGRGNQPQHF.

Worth noting for this clone: The sample holds other DNA sequences that translate to the same CDR3. CDR3 DNA: TGTGCCAGCTCACCCCAGGGGACTGAAGCTTTCTTT. It is translated as CASSPQGTEAFF. The rearrangement uses TRBV18 and TRBJ1-1; D is possibly TRBD1 (6 bases). Trimming removed 3 bases at V and 5 bases at J, with 7 bases between. CDR3 length equals 12 residues. CDR1 and CDR2 from the germline V gene are KGHSH and LQKENI.

The chain combines TRBV7-9 with TRBJ2-3; D possibly corresponds to TRBD1 (6 bases). There are 16 residues in the CDR3. The germline V and J ends were trimmed by 5 bases and 10 bases, with 25 bases remaining between them. Germline CDR1 is SEHNR and CDR2 is FQNEAQ (reference sequence). The CDR3 nucleotides read TGTGCCAGCAGCCCCCTAGGTAGCAGGGGCGTAATGCCGCAGTATTTT. Its translation is CASSPLGSRGVMPQYF.

This chain connects TRBV28 to TRBJ2-2; D is unclear. The CDR3 loop spans 15 amino acids. Between the trimmed V and J ends, which lost 3 bases and 0 bases, there was a span of 8 bases. Germline V gene sequence: CDR1 MDHEN, CDR2 SYDVKM. Here the CDR3 DNA reads TGTGCCAGCAGTTTGTCATTATCGAACACCGGGGAGCTGTTTTTT. Translated, it gives CASSLSLSNTGELFF.

A few counts support this clone. The genes are TRBV4-2 and TRBJ2-6; tentative D call: TRBD2 (5 bases). The germline V gene has CDR1 LGHNA and CDR2 YNFKEQ. CDR3 length: 20 residues. The V end was cut by 4 bases, the J end by 0 bases, with 22 bases between. The CDR3 sequence is CASSRDRERGVFSGANVLTF. DNA for the CDR3: TGTGCCAGCAGCCGAGACCGAGAACGGGGTGTCTTCTCTGGGGCCAACGTCCTGACTTTC.

The rearrangement uses TRBV7-9 and TRBJ2-2; D ambiguous. V was clipped by 2 bases and J by 3 bases, with 10 bases between them. Germline V gene sequence: CDR1 SEHNR, CDR2 FQNEAQ (reference sequence). This CDR3 region has 15 residues. In DNA form, the CDR3 reads TGTGCCAGCAGCTTATCGAGTATTTACACCGGGGAGCTGTTTTTT. Amino acid sequence: CASSLSSIYTGELFF.

This clone turned up a few times. The rearrangement joins TRBV4-3 to TRBJ2-7, with 9 bases fitting TRBD2. J lost 2 bases, V lost 2 bases, and 4 bases had no gene match. The CDR3 consists of 15 residues. Germline CDR1 and CDR2: LGHNA and YSLEER. CDR3 sequence (DNA): TGCGCCAGCAGCCAACGACTAGCGGTCACCTACGAGCAGTACTTC. Translating gives CASSQRLAVTYEQYF.

The gene calls are TRBV11-1 and TRBJ2-3; D is unclear. In germline, CDR1 is SGHAT, CDR2 FQDESV (reference sequence). The CDR3 runs 11 residues. Trimming pared 3 bases from V and 7 bases from J, leaving 5 bases between. This CDR3 is CASSFSYTQYF. CDR3 DNA sequence: TGTGCCAGCAGCTTCTCCTATACGCAGTATTTT.

V is TRBV30 and J is TRBJ1-2; weak D call: TRBD1 (6 bases). The CDR3 is made up of 15 amino acids. Germline-derived CDR1 and CDR2 are GTSNPN and SVGIG (reference sequence). V lost 3 bases to trimming and J lost 4 bases, with 18 bases between them. The CDR3 DNA reads as TGTGCCTGGAGCCGAGTATCGGGGGGGCCCTATGGCTACACCTTC. It codes for CAWSRVSGGPYGYTF.

This clone was observed at least ten times. This chain links TRBV10-3 with TRBJ2-7, with 9 bases matching TRBD1. The CDR3 totals 16 residues. Trimming at V came to 5 bases and at J to 3 bases, leaving 11 bases not matched to a gene. CDR1 is ENHRY, CDR2 SYGVKD, per germline. CDR3 amino acids: CAISPGQGETRYEQYF. The DNA for the CDR3 is TGTGCCATCAGTCCGGGACAGGGTGAAACTCGCTACGAGCAGTACTTC.

The sample holds a few counts of this clone. Written as DNA, the CDR3 is TGTGCCAGCAGCAAGACTAGCGGGGGCCTATTACTGCGCACAGATACGCAGTATTTT. Translating gives CASSKTSGGLLLRTDTQYF. The V call is TRBV7-3, the J call TRBJ2-3; 12 bases are a match to TRBD2. V trimming: 5 bases; J trimming: 1 base; junction bases outside the gene matches: 13. The CDR3 length is 19 residues. Germline CDR1 and CDR2: SGHTA and FQGTGA.

The V gene is TRBV29-1, the J gene TRBJ1-3; no clear D. Trimming pared 4 bases from V and 0 bases from J, leaving 7 bases between. The germline gives CDR1 SQVTM, CDR2 ANQGSEA. The CDR3 sequence is 13 residues long. The CDR3: CSVVTASGNTIYF. The CDR3 DNA reads TGCAGCGTTGTCACCGCCTCTGGAAACACCATATATTTT.

V gene TRBV7-2 combines with J gene TRBJ2-5; perhaps TRBD2 as D (5 bases). The germline V gene has CDR1 SGHTA and CDR2 FQGNSA. V lost 5 bases, J lost 7 bases, and 14 bases lay in between. There are 13 residues in the CDR3. In DNA form, the CDR3 reads TGTGCCAGCAGCCGAGGGCGGTCGGGGACCCAGTACTTC. Translated, it gives CASSRGRSGTQYF. Combining the CDR3 with reference TRBV7-2 and TRBJ2-5 gives the whole variable domain GAGVSQSPSNKVTEKGKDVELRCDPISGHTALYWYRQSLGQGLEFLIYFQGNSAPDKSGLPSDRFSAERTGGSVSTLTIQRTQQEDSAVYLCASSRGRSGTQYFGPGTRLLVL.

This clone was seen a handful of times. The chain is built from TRBV18 and TRBJ2-1, with a weak D call TRBD2 (6 bases). The V and J ends lost 0 bases and 0 bases respectively, with 12 bases between them. The CDR3 has 17 amino acids. Germline lookup yields CDR1 KGHSH and CDR2 LQKENI. This chain's CDR3 is CASSPPIGGASYNEQFF. Here the CDR3 DNA reads TGTGCCAGCTCACCACCGATCGGAGGGGCCTCCTACAATGAGCAGTTCTTC. Filled out from reference TRBV18 and TRBJ2-1, the complete variable domain reads NAGVMQNPRHLVRRRGQEARLRCSPMKGHSHVYWYRQLPEEGLKFMVYLQKENIIDESGMPKERFSAEFPKEGPSILRIQQVVRGDSAAYFCASSPPIGGASYNEQFFGPGTRLTVL.

This clone was observed a handful of times. This sequence joins TRBV6-6 and TRBJ1-2; weak D call: TRBD1 (5 bases). The CDR3 is 14 amino acids. From germline, CDR1 is MNHNY and CDR2 SVGAGI (reference sequence). The V gene lost 2 bases and the J gene lost 3 bases, with 10 bases spanning the gap. The CDR3 spells CASSYATGYYGYTF. In DNA form, the CDR3 reads TGTGCCAGCAGTTACGCAACAGGATACTATGGCTACACCTTC.

The CDR3 region has the DNA TGTGCCAGCAGTTTATGGGACCAAGAGACCCAGTACTTC. Translating it yields CASSLWDQETQYF. The V and J genes are TRBV27 and TRBJ2-5; D uncertain. Trimming removed 1 base at V and 0 bases at J, with 3 bases between. From germline, CDR1 is MNHEY and CDR2 SMNVEV (reference sequence). This CDR3 contains 13 residues.

This clone was counted between two and nine times. J is TRBJ1-5 and V is TRBV5-1, with D possibly TRBD1 on 5 matching bases. Trimming took off 2 bases at V and 2 bases at J, with 11 bases between the two ends. Germline V gene lookup returns CDR1 SGHRS and CDR2 YFSETQ. The CDR3 extends over 15 amino acids. The CDR3 nucleotides are TGCGCCAGCAGCTTTTCCGGGGGTCGCAATCAGCCCCAGCATTTT. Translation: CASSFSGGRNQPQHF.

The chain is built from TRBV4-3 and TRBJ1-2, with TRBD1 matching 7 bases. CDR3 length equals 15 residues. Germline CDR1 is LGHNA and CDR2 is YSLEER. Trimming at V came to 1 base and at J to 6 bases, leaving 8 bases not matched to a gene. CDR3 in amino acids: CASSQGDRNGDGYTF. CDR3 nucleotides: TGCGCCAGCAGCCAAGGGGACAGAAACGGGGATGGCTACACCTTC.

This clone was detected a few times. This chain connects TRBV30 to TRBJ2-7, with 11 bases matching TRBD2. The CDR3 length is 13 residues. V was clipped by 4 bases and J by 2 bases; unmatched bases: 1. The germline V gene has CDR1 GTSNPN and CDR2 SVGIG (reference sequence). The CDR3 here is CAWTTSGAYEQYF. The CDR3 nucleotides are TGTGCCTGGACGACTAGCGGGGCCTACGAGCAGTACTTC.